The 14 T cell receptor beta chains below all came from one sample that was sequenced in a study of yellow fever vaccine responses in identical twins. A single record per CDR3 protein comes from TCRdb applying MiXCR to the RT-PCR reads. The sample lists around 9,600 distinct CDR3 sequences, 65% to 85% seen once, with 2.1% in the top ten. The starting material was T cells from blood (PBMCs), unsorted or a sorted subset (not recorded which), obtained before or after yellow fever vaccination (not recorded which). These receptors originate from a woman younger than 30 who received the yellow fever vaccine.

This chain uses TRBV2 with TRBJ2-1; 7 bases are shared with TRBD1. The junction had 10 bases not matched to a gene; V was cut back by 2 bases and J by 6 bases. Germline CDR1 SNHLY, CDR2 FYNNEI. This CDR3 has 16 amino acids. For the CDR3, the DNA is TGTGCCAGCAGTGAACCCCGGCAGACAGGGCCCAATGAGCAGTTCTTC. Amino acid sequence: CASSEPRQTGPNEQFF.

The V and J genes are TRBV20-1 and TRBJ1-2; 7 positions agree with TRBD1. V shed 4 bases and J 3 bases; nucleotides not matched to a gene: 2. The CDR3 is 12 residues long. Germline loops: CDR1 DFQATT, CDR2 SNEGSKA (reference sequence). The CDR3 sequence: CSATGTDYGYTF. The CDR3 DNA reads as TGCAGTGCTACGGGGACAGACTATGGCTACACCTTC.

The CDR3 bases are TGTGCCAGCAGTGAAAGTACGAACACCGGGGAGCTGTTTTTT. Translated, it gives CASSESTNTGELFF. The chain is built from TRBV6-1 and TRBJ2-2, with unresolved D. The germline gives CDR1 MNHNS, CDR2 SASEGT. V was clipped by 2 bases and J by 0 bases, with 4 bases between them. CDR3 length: 14 residues.

The chain has TRBV6-5 and TRBJ1-2; weak D call: TRBD1 (5 bases). The CDR3 is 13 amino acids. Germline CDR1 MNHEY, CDR2 SVGAGI. Trimming removed 1 base from V and 3 bases from J, with 6 bases in between. This chain's CDR3 is CASSYLGHYGYTF. CDR3 bases: TGTGCCAGCAGTTACTTGGGACACTATGGCTACACCTTC.

The chain carries TRBV11-3 and TRBJ2-7; 11 nucleotides line up with TRBD2. This CDR3 region has 14 residues. CDR1 is SGHNT, CDR2 YENEEA, per germline. V trimming: 5 bases; J trimming: 3 bases; junction bases outside the gene matches: 3. The CDR3: CASSGGTSGYEQYF. CDR3 nucleotide sequence: TGTGCCAGCAGCGGAGGGACTAGCGGCTACGAGCAGTACTTC.

The chain joins TRBV29-1 to TRBJ1-2; tentative D call: TRBD1 (5 bases). V lost 5 bases and J 2 bases, leaving 15 bases between the germline ends. CDR1 and CDR2 (germline): SQVTM, ANQGSEA. The CDR3 spans 14 residues. CDR3 in amino acids: CSVSRLQGNYGYTF. CDR3 in DNA: TGCAGCGTTTCCCGCCTTCAGGGAAACTATGGCTACACCTTC.

This clonotype was seen just once. This sequence joins TRBV12-3 or TRBV12-4 and TRBJ2-1, with 11 bases fitting TRBD2. V lost 4 bases, J lost 2 bases, and 1 base stayed unmatched. The CDR3 runs 15 residues. The CDR3 sequence: CASSWGLAAYNEQFF. The CDR3 DNA sequence: TGTGCCAGCAGTTGGGGACTAGCGGCCTACAATGAGCAGTTCTTC.

The V call is TRBV5-5, the J call TRBJ2-2; 8 positions agree with TRBD1. Per the germline V gene, CDR1 is SGHKS and CDR2 is YYEKEE (reference sequence). With 1 base clipped from V and 2 bases from J, the junction kept 7 bases outside the gene matches. The CDR3 is made up of 17 amino acids. The CDR3 spells CASSLSGGALNTGELFF. The CDR3 DNA is TGTGCCAGCAGCTTGTCAGGGGGCGCGTTAAACACCGGGGAGCTGTTTTTT.

This chain joins TRBV29-1 and TRBJ2-1; D might be TRBD2 (6 bases). The germline V gene encodes CDR1 SQVTM and CDR2 ANQGSEA. This CDR3 comprises 16 residues. V lost 1 base, J lost 0 bases, and 13 bases lay in between. The CDR3 protein is CSVEAVAGSSYNEQFF. As DNA, the CDR3 is TGCAGCGTTGAAGCTGTTGCGGGGAGCTCCTACAATGAGCAGTTCTTC.

This chain links TRBV11-2 with TRBJ1-1; TRBD1 is a possible D gene (6 bases). The V gene's germline CDR1 is SGHAT and CDR2 FQNNGV. This CDR3 comprises 18 residues. V was shortened by 4 bases and J by 0 bases, with 21 bases between the two germline ends. CDR3 DNA sequence: TGTGCCAGCAGCTCGAGGGGTCGGACAGTACCTCTGAACACTGAAGCTTTCTTT. It yields the protein CASSSRGRTVPLNTEAFF. The complete variable domain, with remaining parts taken from reference TRBV11-2 and TRBJ1-1, reads EAGVAQSPRYKIIEKRQSVAFWCNPISGHATLYWYQQILGQGPKLLIQFQNNGVVDDSQLPKDRFSAERLKGVDSTLKIQPAKLEDSAVYLCASSSRGRTVPLNTEAFFGQGTRLTVV.

The chain joins TRBV2 to TRBJ1-5, with D possibly being TRBD1 (6 bases). Trimming removed 0 bases from V and 7 bases from J, with 7 bases in between. Germline lookup yields CDR1 SNHLY and CDR2 FYNNEI. There are 13 residues in the CDR3. CDR3 nucleotides: TGTGCCAGCAGTGAAGCAGGGGGACAGCCCCAGCATTTT. Amino acids: CASSEAGGQPQHF.

J is TRBJ1-1 and V is TRBV11-1; the D gene is possibly TRBD1 (6 bases). The CDR3 runs 15 residues. Trimming took 4 bases from V and 0 from J, leaving 12 bases between them. Germline V CDR1 and CDR2: SGHAT, FQDESV (reference sequence). CDR3: CASSSTGHLNTEAFF. The CDR3 DNA sequence: TGTGCCAGCAGCTCTACGGGACACCTGAACACTGAAGCTTTCTTT.

The chain couples TRBV14 to TRBJ1-4; the D gene is possibly TRBD1 (5 bases). Looked up from germline, CDR1 is SGHDN and CDR2 is FVKESK. V lost 2 bases to trimming and J lost 4 bases, with 11 bases between them. This CDR3 region has 15 residues. In DNA form, the CDR3 reads TGTGCCAGCAGCCAATATGACAGCGTTAATGAAAAACTGTTTTTT. It yields the protein CASSQYDSVNEKLFF.

This clonotype was seen just once. The rearrangement joins TRBV20-1 to TRBJ1-3; the D is unclear. V lost 4 bases and J lost 0, with 10 bases in between. This CDR3 has 14 amino acids. Germline V gene sequence: CDR1 DFQATT, CDR2 SNEGSKA (reference sequence). The CDR3 nucleotides read TGCAGTGCTACAGGATCTACCTCTGGAAACACCATATATTTT. Amino acid sequence: CSATGSTSGNTIYF.